Presented here are 5 T cell receptor beta chains from one specimen sequenced in a study of siplizumab effects on memory and regulatory T cells. The protocol was immunoSEQ multiplex PCR, while the TCRdb copy is restricted to in-frame clones and leaves out a portion. Seen here are approximately 82,000 clones, roughly 87% observed once, and the top ten hold over 1.5%. Sample: Tregs sorted from blood. Source of these receptors: a human donor in good health.

The chain recombines TRBV4-3 with TRBJ2-1; no clear D. Trimming removed 0 bases at V and 8 bases at J, with 14 bases between. Germline CDR1 reads LGHNA; CDR2 reads YSLEER. This CDR3 contains 15 residues. The CDR3 is CASSQDRTFSDEQFF. CDR3 bases: TGCGCCAGCAGCCAAGATCGAACTTTTTCGGATGAGCAGTTCTTC.

The V gene is TRBV19, the J gene TRBJ2-1; TRBD1 aligns across 7 bases. Trimming took 3 bases from V and 4 from J; bases not matched to a gene: 9. The CDR3 has 16 amino acids. Germline CDR1 is LNHDA and CDR2 is SQIVND (reference sequence). CDR3 protein: CASSILRTGQYNEQFF. CDR3 sequence (DNA): TGTGCCAGTAGTATCCTTAGAACGGGACAGTACAATGAGCAGTTCTTC.

CDR3 bases: TGTGCCAGCTCACCACTATACTTCTCGGGACAGGGGAACTATGGCTACACCTTC. It encodes CASSPLYFSGQGNYGYTF. V is TRBV18 and J is TRBJ1-2, with 10 positions matching TRBD1. The CDR3 runs to 18 residues. V was clipped by 1 base and J by 2 bases; unmatched bases: 10. The germline V gene encodes CDR1 KGHSH and CDR2 LQKENI.

The chain couples TRBV5-1 to TRBJ1-2; TRBD1 might be the D (5 bases). Trimming took 6 bases from V and 10 from J, leaving 25 bases between them. The germline V gene has CDR1 SGHRS and CDR2 YFSETQ. The CDR3 totals 15 residues. The DNA for the CDR3 is TGCGCCAGCACGCCTATCGGGACCAGCACTAGAGACTACACCTTC. Its translation: CASTPIGTSTRDYTF.

The chain has TRBV6-5 and TRBJ1-3; D gene uncertain. The CDR3 totals 14 residues. Germline V lookup: CDR1 MNHEY, CDR2 SVGAGI. The V end was cut by 7 bases, the J end by 2 bases, with 12 bases between. Written as DNA, the CDR3 is TGTGCCAGCACCCCTTCTAGCGCTGGAAACACCATATATTTT. This gives the protein CASTPSSAGNTIYF.